This T cell receptor beta chain is drawn from a study of blood T cell repertoires in COVID-19. Looking at the study overall: Samples came from the United States, Italy and Spain, spanning acute and convalescent COVID-19. The cDNA or gDNA used as material had been derived from T cells, B-cell-depleted T cells, or PBMCs.

The CDR3 sequence is 14 residues long. Germline CDR1 and CDR2: SQVTM and ANQGSEA. V dropped 5 bases and J dropped 2; count of bases not matched to a gene: 7. Per the original data handling: Nucleated cell counts were estimated from reference gene primer amplification. Data came from immunoSEQ multiplex PCR; TCRdb stores just in-frame clones and leaves some out. The V and J calls and clone size were taken over from that table, and D and trimming were inferred from the DNA. The table has around 260,000 clones, about 89% seen once. The clonotype comes from a man aged 40-49 years who had recovered from COVID-19. The sequenced material came from peripheral blood. The V gene is TRBV29-1, the J gene TRBJ2-7; the match to TRBD1 covers 9 bases. As DNA, the CDR3 is TGCAGCGTTCGATCGGGGACAGGGACCTACGAGCAGTACTTC. Encoded protein: CSVRSGTGTYEQYF.